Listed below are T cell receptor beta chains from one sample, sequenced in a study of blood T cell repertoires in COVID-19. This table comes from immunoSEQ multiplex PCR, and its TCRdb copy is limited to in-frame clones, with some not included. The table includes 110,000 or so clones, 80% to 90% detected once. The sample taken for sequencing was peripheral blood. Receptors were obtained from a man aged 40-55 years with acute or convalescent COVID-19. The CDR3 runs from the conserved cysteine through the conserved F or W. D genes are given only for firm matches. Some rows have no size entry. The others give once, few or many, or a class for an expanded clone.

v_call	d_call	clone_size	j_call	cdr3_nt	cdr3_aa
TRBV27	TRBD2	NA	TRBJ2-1	TGTGCCAGCAGGCCTACTAGCGGGGGGGAGATTTACAATGAGCAGTTCTTC	CASRPTSGGEIYNEQFF
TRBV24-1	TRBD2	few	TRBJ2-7	TGTGCCACCAGTGGGGAGGGCTACGAGCAGTACTTC	CATSGEGYEQYF
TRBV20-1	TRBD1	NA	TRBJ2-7	TGCAGTGCTAGTGTCGGACAGGGGCACGAGCAGTACTTC	CSASVGQGHEQYF
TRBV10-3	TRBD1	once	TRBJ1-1	TGTGCCATCAGGACAGGGCCTGGGAACACTGAAGCTTTCTTT	CAIRTGPGNTEAFF
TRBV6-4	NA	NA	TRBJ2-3	TGTGCCAGCAGTGACTATGAGGGAGATACGCAGTATTTT	CASSDYEGDTQYF
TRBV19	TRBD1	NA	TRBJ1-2	TGTGCCAGTAGTGTTACAGGGGACTATGGCTACACCTTC	CASSVTGDYGYTF
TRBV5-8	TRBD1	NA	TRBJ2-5	TGTGCCAGCAGCCCAGGGACAGGGGGCGGAGAGACCCAGTACTTC	CASSPGTGGGETQYF
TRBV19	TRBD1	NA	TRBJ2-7	TGTGCCAGTAGTATGGTAGGGGGCGCGAGTTACGAGCAGTACTTC	CASSMVGGASYEQYF
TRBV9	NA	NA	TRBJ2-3	TGTGCCAGCAGCCCAATAGCAGATACGCAGTATTTT	CASSPIADTQYF
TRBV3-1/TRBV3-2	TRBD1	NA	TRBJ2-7	TGTGCCAGCAGCCAGGGGACAGGGGGGCTGGCGCAGTACTTC	CASSQGTGGLAQYF
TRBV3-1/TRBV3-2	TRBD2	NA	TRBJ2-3	TGTGCCAGCAGCCAAGATGGGCTAGCGGGGGTAATGGGACTCGCAGATACGCAGTATTTT	CASSQDGLAGVMGLADTQYF
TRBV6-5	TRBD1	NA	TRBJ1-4	TGTGCCAGCAGTTCACCGGACAGGGGGGATGAAAAACTGTTTTTT	CASSSPDRGDEKLFF
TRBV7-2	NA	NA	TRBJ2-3	TGTGCCAGCAGCCCCAGGGGGACTAGTTTCACAGATACGCAGTATTTT	CASSPRGTSFTDTQYF
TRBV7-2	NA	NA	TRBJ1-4	TGTGCCAGCAGCTTAGTGGCAGGGGATGAAAAACTGTTTTTT	CASSLVAGDEKLFF
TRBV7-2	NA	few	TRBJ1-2	TGTGCCAGCAGCTTAGTTAGCAGGGCTAACTATGGCTACACCTTC	CASSLVSRANYGYTF
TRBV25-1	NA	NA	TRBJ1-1	TGTGCCAGCACTGGCGGGGGGCCTGAAGCTTTCTTT	CASTGGGPEAFF
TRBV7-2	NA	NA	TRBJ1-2	TGTGCCAGCAGCCCCCGGGAAGGGAGCTATGGCTACACCTTC	CASSPREGSYGYTF
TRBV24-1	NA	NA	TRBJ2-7	TGTGCCACCAGTGATGGACAGACCTACGAGCAGTACTTC	CATSDGQTYEQYF
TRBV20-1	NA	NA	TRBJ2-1	TGCAGTGCTAGTCTGGGCAGGTACAATGAGCAGTTCTTC	CSASLGRYNEQFF
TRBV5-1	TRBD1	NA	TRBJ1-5	TGCGCCAGCAGCTCTACAGGGGGCAAGGGTCAGCCCCAGCATTTT	CASSSTGGKGQPQHF
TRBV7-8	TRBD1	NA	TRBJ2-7	TGTGCCAGCAGCTTCCGAGACAGGGTCGAGCAGTACTTC	CASSFRDRVEQYF
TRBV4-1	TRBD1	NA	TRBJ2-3	TGCGCCAGCAGCGGAGCCAACAGGGGGTTTGGAGATACGCAGTATTTT	CASSGANRGFGDTQYF
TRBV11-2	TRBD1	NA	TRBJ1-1	TGTGCCAGCAGCGGGGGGACAGGGACGAACACTGAAGCTTTCTTT	CASSGGTGTNTEAFF
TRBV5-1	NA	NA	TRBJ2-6	TGCGCCAGCAGCTTGGCCTCAGGGGCTGGGGCCAACGTCCTGACTTTC	CASSLASGAGANVLTF
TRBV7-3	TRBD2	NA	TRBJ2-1	TGTGCCAGCAGCCCGAATAGCGGGGGCTCCTACAATGAGCAGTTCTTC	CASSPNSGGSYNEQFF
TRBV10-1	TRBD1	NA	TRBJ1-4	TGCGCCGGCCGTTGGGACAGAAAAAATGAAAAACTGTTTTTT	CAGRWDRKNEKLFF
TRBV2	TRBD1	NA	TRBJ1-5	TGTGCCAGCAGTGAGTGGGACAGGGGTTATCAGCCCCAGCATTTT	CASSEWDRGYQPQHF
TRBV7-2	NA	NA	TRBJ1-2	TGTGCCAGCAGCCCGCGACGGGGGGACTATGGCTACACCTTC	CASSPRRGDYGYTF
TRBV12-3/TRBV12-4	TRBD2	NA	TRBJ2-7	TGTGCCAGCACCCCACGGGGGGGTTACGAGCAGTACTTC	CASTPRGGYEQYF
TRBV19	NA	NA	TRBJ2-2	TGTGCCAGTAGCTCGAGCGTCGGCGGGGAGCTGTTTTTT	CASSSSVGGELFF
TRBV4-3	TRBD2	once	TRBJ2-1	TGCGCCAGCAGCCAAGACAGCGGGGGCATCGCCTACAATGAGCAGTTCTTC	CASSQDSGGIAYNEQFF
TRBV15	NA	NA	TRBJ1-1	TGTGCCACCAGCAGAGATGCCGCCCAGGGGCAAGCTTTCTTT	CATSRDAAQGQAFF
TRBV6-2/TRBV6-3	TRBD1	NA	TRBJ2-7	TGTGCCAGCAGTGATCCGGGACAGGCAACCTACGAGCAGTACTTC	CASSDPGQATYEQYF
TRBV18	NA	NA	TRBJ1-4	TGTGCCAGCTCACCGCTGTGGGTCGAGGGTAATGAAAAACTGTTTTTT	CASSPLWVEGNEKLFF
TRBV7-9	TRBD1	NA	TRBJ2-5	TGTGCCAGCAGCTTATTCGGGACAGGGGGCCAAGAGACCCAGTACTTC	CASSLFGTGGQETQYF
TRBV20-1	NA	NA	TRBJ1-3	TGCAGTGCTAGTCGCAGGGCCGGAAACACCATATATTTT	CSASRRAGNTIYF
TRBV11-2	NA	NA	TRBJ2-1	TGTGCCAGCACCCGACGGGAGACTGCCTCCTACAATGAGCAGTTCTTC	CASTRRETASYNEQFF
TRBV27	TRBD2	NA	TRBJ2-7	TGTGCCAGCAGGAGAGTCGGGGGGGACGACTCCTACGAGCAGTACTTC	CASRRVGGDDSYEQYF
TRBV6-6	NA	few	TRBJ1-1	TGTGCCAGCAGTTACTCGAGCGGTTCCGCGCTCGAAGCTTTCTTT	CASSYSSGSALEAFF
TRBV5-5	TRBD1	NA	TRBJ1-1	TGTGCCAGCCTTATGACAGGGATGAACACTGAAGCTTTCTTT	CASLMTGMNTEAFF